This TCR beta chain came from a study of human T cells and chemical hapten exposure. Overall study results and limits: Relative to control repertoires, expanded TCRs gave rise to significantly more large CDR3 similarity clusters. DPC sensitization produced no change in TCRs with frequency above 1 in 1000.

As to time point: patch test 2, 6 weeks after DPC sensitization. Described treatment: therapeutic diphenylcyclopropenone sensitization with weekly scalp DPC. With respect to this clonotype: Its antigen is unknown.

CDR1 KGHSH and CDR2 LQKENI come from the germline V gene. Deletions cut 3 bases from V and 3 bases from J, with 9 bases between. The CDR3 covers 13 residues. Unique molecular identifiers were linked by the library to individual cDNA molecules. Authors' processing steps: Ranging from roughly 23,224 to 700,000, TCR counts per sample had a median value of approximately 95,000. TCRdb reprocessed the RACE reads via MiXCR and lists one record per CDR3 protein. TCRdb's processing, not the study's, gives the V and J calls here. The sample carries about 85,000 distinct CDR3 sequences, roughly 10% recorded once.

The chain couples TRBV18 to TRBJ2-7, with D uncertain. Specimen: whole blood, collected in connection with sensitization to the hapten diphenylcyclopropenone (DPC). The origin of this receptor is a man younger than 30 with alopecia areata. Some clones in this sample may be carry-over from other donors' samples. CDR3 DNA: TGTGCCAGCTCACCGGGCGGCAGCTACGAGCAGTACGTC. This gives the protein CASSPGGSYEQYV.